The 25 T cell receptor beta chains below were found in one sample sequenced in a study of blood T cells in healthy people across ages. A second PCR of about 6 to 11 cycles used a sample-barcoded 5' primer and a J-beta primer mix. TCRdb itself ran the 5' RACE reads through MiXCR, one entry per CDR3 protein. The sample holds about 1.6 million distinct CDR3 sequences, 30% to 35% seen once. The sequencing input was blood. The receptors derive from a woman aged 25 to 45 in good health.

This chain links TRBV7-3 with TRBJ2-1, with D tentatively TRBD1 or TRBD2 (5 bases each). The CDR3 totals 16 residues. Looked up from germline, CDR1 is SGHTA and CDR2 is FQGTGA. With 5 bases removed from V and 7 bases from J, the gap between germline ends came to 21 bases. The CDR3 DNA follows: TGTGCCAGCAGCCCTTCAGTAATGAGGGGTGGTAATGAGCAGTTCTTC. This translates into CASSPSVMRGGNEQFF.

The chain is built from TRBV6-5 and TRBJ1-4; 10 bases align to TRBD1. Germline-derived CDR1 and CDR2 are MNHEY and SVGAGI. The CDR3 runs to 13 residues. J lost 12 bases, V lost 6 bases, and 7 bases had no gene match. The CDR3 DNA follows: TGTGCCAGCAGGACAGGGGGCGGTCATGAACTGTTTTTT. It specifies CASRTGGGHELFF.

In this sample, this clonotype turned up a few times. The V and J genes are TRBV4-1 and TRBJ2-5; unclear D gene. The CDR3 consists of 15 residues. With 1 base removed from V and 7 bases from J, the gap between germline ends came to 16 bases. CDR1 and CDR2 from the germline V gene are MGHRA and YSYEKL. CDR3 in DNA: TGCGCCAGCAGCCAAGTTACCTCAATATCGGGGACCCAGTACTTC. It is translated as CASSQVTSISGTQYF.

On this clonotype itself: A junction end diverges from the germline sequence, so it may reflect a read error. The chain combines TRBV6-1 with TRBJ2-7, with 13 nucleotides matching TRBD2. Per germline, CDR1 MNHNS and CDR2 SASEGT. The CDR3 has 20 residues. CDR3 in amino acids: CASSEEFGSSTSGRAYQQYF. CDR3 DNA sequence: TGTGCCAGCAGTGAAGAATTCGGCAGTTCTACTAGCGGGAGGGCCTACCAGCAGTACTTC.

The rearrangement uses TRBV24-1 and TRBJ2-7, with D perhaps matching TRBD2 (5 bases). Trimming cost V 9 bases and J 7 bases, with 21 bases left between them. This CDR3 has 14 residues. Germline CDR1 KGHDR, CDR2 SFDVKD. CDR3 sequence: CATAPAGGTREQYF. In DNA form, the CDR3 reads TGTGCCACCGCTCCGGCAGGCGGAACTAGGGAGCAGTACTTC.

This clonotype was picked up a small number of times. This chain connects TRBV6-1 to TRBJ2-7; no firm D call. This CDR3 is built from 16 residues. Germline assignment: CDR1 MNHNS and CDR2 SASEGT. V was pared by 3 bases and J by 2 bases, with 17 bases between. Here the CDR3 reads CASSDWRWDSTYEQYF. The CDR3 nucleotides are TGTGCCAGCAGTGATTGGAGATGGGATTCGACCTACGAGCAGTACTTC.

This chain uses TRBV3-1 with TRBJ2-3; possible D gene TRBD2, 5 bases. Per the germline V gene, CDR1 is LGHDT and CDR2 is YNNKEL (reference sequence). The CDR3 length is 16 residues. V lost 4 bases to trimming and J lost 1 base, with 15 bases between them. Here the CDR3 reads CASSPRSGKGTDTQYF. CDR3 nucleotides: TGTGCCAGCAGCCCGCGAAGCGGAAAAGGCACAGATACGCAGTATTTT.

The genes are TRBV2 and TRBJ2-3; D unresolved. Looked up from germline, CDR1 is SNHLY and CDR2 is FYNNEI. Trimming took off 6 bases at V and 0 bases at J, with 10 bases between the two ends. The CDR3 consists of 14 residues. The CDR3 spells CASRLLSSTDTQYF. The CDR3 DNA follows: TGTGCCAGCAGACTTCTCTCTAGCACAGATACGCAGTATTTT.

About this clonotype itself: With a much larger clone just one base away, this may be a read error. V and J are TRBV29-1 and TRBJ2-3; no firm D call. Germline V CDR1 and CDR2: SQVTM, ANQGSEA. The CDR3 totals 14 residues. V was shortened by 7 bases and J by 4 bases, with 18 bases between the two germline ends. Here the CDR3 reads CSARMVVVADTQYF. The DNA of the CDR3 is TGCAGCGCTCGGATGGTGGTAGTCGCAGATACGCAGTATTTT.

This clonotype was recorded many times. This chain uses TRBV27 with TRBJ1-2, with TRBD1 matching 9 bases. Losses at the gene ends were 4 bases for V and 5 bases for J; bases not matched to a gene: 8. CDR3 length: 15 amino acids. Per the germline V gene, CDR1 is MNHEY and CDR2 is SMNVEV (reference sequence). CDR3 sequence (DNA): TGTGCCAGCAGTTCCGCTACAGGGGGCAGATATGGCTACACCTTC. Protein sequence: CASSSATGGRYGYTF.

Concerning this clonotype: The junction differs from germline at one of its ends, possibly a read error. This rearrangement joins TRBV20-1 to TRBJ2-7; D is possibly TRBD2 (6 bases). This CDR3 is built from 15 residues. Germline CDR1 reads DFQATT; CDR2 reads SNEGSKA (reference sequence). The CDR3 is CSARPTRGISYGQYF. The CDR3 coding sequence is TGCAGTGCTAGACCCACACGGGGGATCTCCTACGGGCAGTACTTC.

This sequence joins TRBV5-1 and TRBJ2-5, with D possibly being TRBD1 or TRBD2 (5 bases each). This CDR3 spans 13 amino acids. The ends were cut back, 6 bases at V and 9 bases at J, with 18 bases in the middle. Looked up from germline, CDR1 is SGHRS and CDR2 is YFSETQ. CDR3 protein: CASNDPGQGAQYF. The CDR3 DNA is TGCGCCAGCAACGATCCGGGGCAAGGGGCCCAGTACTTC.

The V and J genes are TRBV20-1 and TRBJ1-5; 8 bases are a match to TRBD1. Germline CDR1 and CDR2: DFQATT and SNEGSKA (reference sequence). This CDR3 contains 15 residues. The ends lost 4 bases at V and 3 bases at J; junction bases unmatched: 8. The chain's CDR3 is CSATMTGDFNQPQHF. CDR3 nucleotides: TGCAGTGCTACTATGACAGGGGACTTCAATCAGCCCCAGCATTTT.

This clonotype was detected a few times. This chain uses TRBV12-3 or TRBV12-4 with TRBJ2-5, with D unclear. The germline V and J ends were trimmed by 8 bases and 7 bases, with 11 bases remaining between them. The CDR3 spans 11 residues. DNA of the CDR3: TGTGCCAGCTCGGGCTATGGGACCCAGTACTTC. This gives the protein CASSGYGTQYF.

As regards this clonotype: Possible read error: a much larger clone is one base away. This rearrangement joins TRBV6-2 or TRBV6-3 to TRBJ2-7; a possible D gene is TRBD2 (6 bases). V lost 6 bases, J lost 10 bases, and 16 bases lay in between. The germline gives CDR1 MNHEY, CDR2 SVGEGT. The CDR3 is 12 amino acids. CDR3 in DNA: TGTGCCAGCAGCCCGGGGGAAGAGATCCAGTACTTC. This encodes CASSPGEEIQYF.

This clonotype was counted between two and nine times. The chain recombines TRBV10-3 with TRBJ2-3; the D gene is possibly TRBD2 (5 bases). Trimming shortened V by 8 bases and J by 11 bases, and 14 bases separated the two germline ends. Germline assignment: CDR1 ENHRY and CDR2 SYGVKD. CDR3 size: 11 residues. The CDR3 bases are TGTGCCATCTCTAGAGGTGAGGGGCAGTATTTT. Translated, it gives CAISRGEGQYF.

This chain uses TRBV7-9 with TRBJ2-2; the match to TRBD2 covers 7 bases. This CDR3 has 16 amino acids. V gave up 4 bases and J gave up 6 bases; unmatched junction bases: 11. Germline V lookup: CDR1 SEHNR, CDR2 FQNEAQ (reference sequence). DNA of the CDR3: TGTGCCAGCAGCTCCCGGCGGGGGATGGACGCCGGGGAGCTGTTTTTT. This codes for CASSSRRGMDAGELFF.

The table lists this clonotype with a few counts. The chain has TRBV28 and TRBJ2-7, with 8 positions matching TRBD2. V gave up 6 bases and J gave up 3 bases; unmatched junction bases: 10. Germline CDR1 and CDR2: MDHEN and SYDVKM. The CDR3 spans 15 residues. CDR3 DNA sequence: TGTGCCAGCAGCACTCACTCCGGGACTAGCTACGAGCAGTACTTC. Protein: CASSTHSGTSYEQYF.

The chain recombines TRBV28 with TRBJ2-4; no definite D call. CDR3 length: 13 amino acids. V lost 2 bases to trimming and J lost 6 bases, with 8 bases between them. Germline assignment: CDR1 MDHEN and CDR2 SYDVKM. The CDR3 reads CASSLIAPNIQYF. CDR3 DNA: TGTGCCAGCAGTTTAATCGCACCAAACATTCAGTACTTC.

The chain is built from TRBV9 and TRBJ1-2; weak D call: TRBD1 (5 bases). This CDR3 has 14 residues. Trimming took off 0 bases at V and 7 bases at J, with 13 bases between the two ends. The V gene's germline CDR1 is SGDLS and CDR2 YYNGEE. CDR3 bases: TGTGCCAGCAGCGTAGAACGCCGCGGGGGTGGCTACACCTTC. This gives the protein CASSVERRGGGYTF.

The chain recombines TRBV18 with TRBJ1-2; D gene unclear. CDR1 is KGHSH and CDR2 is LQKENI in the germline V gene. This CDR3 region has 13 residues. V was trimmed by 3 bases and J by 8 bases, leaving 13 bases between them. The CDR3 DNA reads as TGTGCCAGCTCACCCGGCGACGGGAGAGGCTACACCTTC. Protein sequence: CASSPGDGRGYTF.

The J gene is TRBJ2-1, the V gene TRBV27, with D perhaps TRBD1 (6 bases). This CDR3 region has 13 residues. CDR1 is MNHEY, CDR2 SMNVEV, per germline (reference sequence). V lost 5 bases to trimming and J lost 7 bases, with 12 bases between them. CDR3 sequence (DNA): TGTGCCAGCAGTCTAATCGGACAGAATGAGCAGTTCTTC. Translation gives CASSLIGQNEQFF.

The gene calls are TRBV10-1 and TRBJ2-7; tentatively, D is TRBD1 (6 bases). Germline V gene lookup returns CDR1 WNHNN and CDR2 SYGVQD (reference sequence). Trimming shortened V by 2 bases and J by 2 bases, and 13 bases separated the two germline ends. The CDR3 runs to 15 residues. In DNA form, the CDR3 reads TGCGCCAGCAGTGAGAGCAGGGGTAGGCCCTACGAGCAGTACTTC. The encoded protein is CASSESRGRPYEQYF.

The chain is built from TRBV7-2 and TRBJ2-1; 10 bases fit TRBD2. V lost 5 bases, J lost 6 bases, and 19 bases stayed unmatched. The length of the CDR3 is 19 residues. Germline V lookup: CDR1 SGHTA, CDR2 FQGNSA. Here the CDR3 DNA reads TGTGCCAGCAGCCACCCAACTAGCGGGACCGTGTTTTCAGTCAATGAGCAGTTCTTC. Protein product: CASSHPTSGTVFSVNEQFF.

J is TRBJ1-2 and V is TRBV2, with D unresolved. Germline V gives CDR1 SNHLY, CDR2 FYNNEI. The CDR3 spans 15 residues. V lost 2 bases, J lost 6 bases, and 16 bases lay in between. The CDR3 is CASSEYGKAPNGYTF. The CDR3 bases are TGTGCCAGCAGTGAATATGGGAAAGCGCCGAATGGCTACACCTTC.